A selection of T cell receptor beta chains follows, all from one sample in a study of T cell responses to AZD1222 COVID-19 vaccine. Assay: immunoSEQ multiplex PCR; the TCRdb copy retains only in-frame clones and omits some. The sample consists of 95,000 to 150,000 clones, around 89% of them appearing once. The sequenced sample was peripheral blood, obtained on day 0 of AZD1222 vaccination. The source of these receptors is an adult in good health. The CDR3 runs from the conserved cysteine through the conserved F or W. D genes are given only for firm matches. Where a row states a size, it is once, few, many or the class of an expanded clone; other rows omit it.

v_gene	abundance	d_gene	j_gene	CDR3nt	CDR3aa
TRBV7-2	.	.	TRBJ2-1	TGTGCCAGCAGCAAAGAAAGTTACTACAATGAGCAGTTCTTC	CASSKESYYNEQFF
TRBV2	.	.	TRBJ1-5	TGTGCCAGCAGTGGGGCTGGTGGGGCGGTGCAGCCCCAGCATTTT	CASSGAGGAVQPQHF
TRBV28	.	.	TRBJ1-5	TGTGCCAGCACTGCCTATGGGGCCCTTGGCAATCAGCCCCAGCATTTT	CASTAYGALGNQPQHF
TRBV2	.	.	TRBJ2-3	TGTGCCAGCAGTGACGGACGGCTGTCAGATACGCAGTATTTT	CASSDGRLSDTQYF
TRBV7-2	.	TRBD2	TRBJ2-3	TGTGCCAGCAGTTCTATAGCGGGAGGGCCAGATACGCAGTATTTT	CASSSIAGGPDTQYF
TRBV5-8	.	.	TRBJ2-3	TGTGCCAGCAGCGTAAGGGCAGATACGCAGTATTTT	CASSVRADTQYF
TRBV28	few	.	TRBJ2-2	TGTGCCAGCAGTTTCTCGGGGTGGAGGATTAACACCGGGGAGCTGTTTTTT	CASSFSGWRINTGELFF
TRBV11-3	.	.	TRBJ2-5	TGTGCCAGCAGCTCCCAGGGTGGAGAGACCCAGTACTTC	CASSSQGGETQYF
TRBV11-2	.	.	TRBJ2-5	TGTGCCAGCAGCTCGGAACTACGCGACCAAGAGACCCAGTACTTC	CASSSELRDQETQYF
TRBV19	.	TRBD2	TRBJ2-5	TGTGCCAGTAGTATAGCGACTAGCGGGAGTGGTTTGGAGACCCAGTACTTC	CASSIATSGSGLETQYF
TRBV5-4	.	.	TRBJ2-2	TGTGCCAGCAGCATAACAGGGTTCACCGGGGAGCTGTTTTTT	CASSITGFTGELFF
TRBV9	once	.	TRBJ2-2	TGTGCCAGCAGCCCCGGCGGCCGAGATACCGGGGAGCTGTTTTTT	CASSPGGRDTGELFF
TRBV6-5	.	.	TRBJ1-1	TGTGCCAGTCGGCCGGGACATGGGATCAACACTGAAGCTTTCTTT	CASRPGHGINTEAFF
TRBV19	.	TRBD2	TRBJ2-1	TGTGCCAGTAGTTTTGCAACGACTAGCGGGGGCCCTAATGAGCAGTTCTTC	CASSFATTSGGPNEQFF
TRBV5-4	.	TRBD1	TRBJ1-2	TGTGCCAGCAGCTCTAGACAGGGGGGATATCGGTATGGCTACACCTTC	CASSSRQGGYRYGYTF
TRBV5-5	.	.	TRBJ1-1	TGTGCCAGCAGCCTCCACCGCCGGAGCGAAGCTTTCTTT	CASSLHRRSEAFF
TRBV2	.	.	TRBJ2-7	TGTGCCAGCAGCGTCACAGGGTACGAGCAGTACTTC	CASSVTGYEQYF
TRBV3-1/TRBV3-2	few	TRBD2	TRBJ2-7	TGTGCCAGCAGCCGGGCTAGCGGGGGCGAGCAGTACTTC	CASSRASGGEQYF
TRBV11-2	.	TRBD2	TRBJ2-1	TGTGCCAGCAGCTTAGGGCTAGCGGCTAATGAGCAGTTCTTC	CASSLGLAANEQFF
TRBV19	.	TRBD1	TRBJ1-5	TGTGCCAGCCACTCGGCCGGGACAGGGAATCAGCCCCAGCATTTT	CASHSAGTGNQPQHF
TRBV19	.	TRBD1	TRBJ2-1	TGTGCCAGTAGTATTTCCGGGACAGGGCGCTATGAGCAGTTCTTC	CASSISGTGRYEQFF
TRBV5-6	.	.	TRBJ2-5	TGTGCCAGCAGCTTGGCCAGGGGACTCCAAGAGACCCAGTACTTC	CASSLARGLQETQYF
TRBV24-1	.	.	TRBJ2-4	TGTGCCACCAGTGGTTCGTCAGGGAGCTCGGGCATTCAGTACTTC	CATSGSSGSSGIQYF
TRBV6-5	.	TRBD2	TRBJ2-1	TGTGCCAGCAGATTAGCGGGCGCATCCTACAATGAGCAGTTCTTC	CASRLAGASYNEQFF
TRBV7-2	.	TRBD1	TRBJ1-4	TGTGCCAGCAGCTCACAGCAGGGGGCAGGTGAAAAACTGTTTTTT	CASSSQQGAGEKLFF
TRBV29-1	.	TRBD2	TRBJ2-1	TGCAGCGCCACTAGCGGGGGGCCGAATGAGCAGTTCTTC	CSATSGGPNEQFF
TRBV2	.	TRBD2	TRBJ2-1	TGTGCCAGCAGTGAAGCGCTTCAGACTAGCGGGGGTTCGCAGTTCTTC	CASSEALQTSGGSQFF
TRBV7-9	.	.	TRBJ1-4	TGTGCCAGCAGCACCCGGGACCCACGGGCAACTAATGAAAAACTGTTTTTT	CASSTRDPRATNEKLFF
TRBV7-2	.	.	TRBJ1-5	TGTGCCAGCAGCTTATGGGAGGGGATGGGGAGCAATCAGCCCCAGCATTTT	CASSLWEGMGSNQPQHF
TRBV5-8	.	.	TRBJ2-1	TGTGCCAGCAGCGGGGGACTGTACAATGAGCAGTTCTTC	CASSGGLYNEQFF
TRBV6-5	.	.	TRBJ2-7	TGTGCCAGCAGTTACTCGAGCTCCCAGGGTGGTTACGAGCAGTACTTC	CASSYSSSQGGYEQYF
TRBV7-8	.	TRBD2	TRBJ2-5	TGTGCCAGCAGCGCCCGACTAGCGGGTCTAAGGCGGGAGACCCAGTACTTC	CASSARLAGLRRETQYF
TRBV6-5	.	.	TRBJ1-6	TGTGCCAGCAGCCCCGGCGGTCAAAATTCACCCCTCCACTTT	CASSPGGQNSPLHF
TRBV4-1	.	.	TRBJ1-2	TGCGCCAGCAGCCAAGTAGTACCTAACTATGGCTACACCTTC	CASSQVVPNYGYTF
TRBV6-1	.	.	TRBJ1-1	TGTGCCAGCAGTGTACAACCTGCCGGGACGAGAAACACTGAAGCTTTCTTT	CASSVQPAGTRNTEAFF
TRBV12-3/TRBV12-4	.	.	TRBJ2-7	TGTGCCAGCAGTTTAATAACTTCGGGGGAGCAGTACTTC	CASSLITSGEQYF
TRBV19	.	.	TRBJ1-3	TGTGCCAGTAGTCCAAGACAGCACTCTGGAAACACCATATATTTT	CASSPRQHSGNTIYF
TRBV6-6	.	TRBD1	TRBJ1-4	TGTGCCAGCAGTCGAACAGGGGTTGAAGCTAATGAAAAACTGTTTTTT	CASSRTGVEANEKLFF
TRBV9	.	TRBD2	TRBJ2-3	TGTGCCAGCAGCGCCCTAGCGGGGGGGCCCACAGATACGCAGTATTTT	CASSALAGGPTDTQYF
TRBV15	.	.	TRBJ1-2	TGTGCCACCAGCAGAACTACTAACTATGGCTACACCTTC	CATSRTTNYGYTF
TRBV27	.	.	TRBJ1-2	TGTGCCAGCAGGACAAATTCCTATGGCTACACCTTC	CASRTNSYGYTF
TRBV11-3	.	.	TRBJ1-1	TGTGCCAGCACTCCGGGCAGGGATACCATGAACACTGAAGCTTTCTTT	CASTPGRDTMNTEAFF
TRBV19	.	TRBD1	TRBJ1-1	TGTGCCAGTAGTATACGACAGGGATCCTTCACTGAAGCTTTCTTT	CASSIRQGSFTEAFF
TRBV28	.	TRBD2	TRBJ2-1	TGTGCCAGCAGTCTAGCGGGACCTTACAATGAGCAGTTCTTC	CASSLAGPYNEQFF
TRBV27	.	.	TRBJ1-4	TGTGCCAGCAGTTTAAGATTTGGTGGCAATGAAAAACTGTTTTTT	CASSLRFGGNEKLFF
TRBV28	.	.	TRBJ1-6	TGTGCCAGCAGTTCCCTGGGTCGGTCAGACCAGAATTCACCCCTCCACTTT	CASSSLGRSDQNSPLHF
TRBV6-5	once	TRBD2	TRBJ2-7	TGTGCCAGCAGGTTAGCGGGGACTTCCTACGAGCAGTACTTC	CASRLAGTSYEQYF
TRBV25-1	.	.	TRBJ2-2	TGTGCCAGCACTGGAGCTTCCGGCACCGGGGAGCTGTTTTTT	CASTGASGTGELFF
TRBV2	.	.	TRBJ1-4	TGTGCCAGCAGTGAAGTGGGAGGAACTTCAAAAAAACTGTTTTTT	CASSEVGGTSKKLFF
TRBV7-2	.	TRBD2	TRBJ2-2	TGTGCCAGCAGCTTTGGCCTAGCGGGAGGGTCCTCCGGGGAGCTGTTTTTT	CASSFGLAGGSSGELFF
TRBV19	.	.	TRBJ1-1	TGTGCCAGCGGTAGAGGGGACATTAACACTGAAGCTTTCTTT	CASGRGDINTEAFF
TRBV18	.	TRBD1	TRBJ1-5	TGTGCCAGCTCACCGGACAGGGGAGGGAATCAGCCCCAGCATTTT	CASSPDRGGNQPQHF
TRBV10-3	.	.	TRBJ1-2	TGTGCCATCAGTGAAAAGGGGGAAGCCTATGGCTACACCTTC	CAISEKGEAYGYTF
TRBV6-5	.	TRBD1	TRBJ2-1	TGTGCCAGCGGAATTGGGACAGGATGGGTCAATGAGCAGTTCTTC	CASGIGTGWVNEQFF
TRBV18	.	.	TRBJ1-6	TGTGCCAGCTCACCTCCTAGCTCCTATAATTCACCCCTCCACTTT	CASSPPSSYNSPLHF
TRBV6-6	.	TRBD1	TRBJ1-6	TGTGCCAGCAGCCCACAGGGACAGGGCTATAATTCACCCCTCCACTTT	CASSPQGQGYNSPLHF
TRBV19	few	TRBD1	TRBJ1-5	TGTGCCAGTAGTGTCAGGGGGAATCAGCCCCAGCATTTT	CASSVRGNQPQHF
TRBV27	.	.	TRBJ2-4	TGTGCCAGCAGTTCTGGGGTCCAGGACCCCGCCAAAAACATTCAGTACTTC	CASSSGVQDPAKNIQYF
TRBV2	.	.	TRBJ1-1	TGTGCCAGCAGTTTGACCATGAACACTGAAGCTTTCTTT	CASSLTMNTEAFF